This T cell receptor (beta chain) was documented in a study of T cell changes during pregnancy in multiple sclerosis. The germline V gene encodes CDR1 KGHSH and CDR2 LQKENI. V gave up 4 bases and J gave up 2 bases; unmatched junction bases: 7. The CDR3 totals 15 residues. Profiling relied on immunoSEQ multiplex PCR, and the TCRdb table lists in-frame clones only, not all of them. Of approximately 85,000 clones in the sample, approximately 90% were seen once. The sequence was obtained from a female donor with multiple sclerosis, enrolled in a pregnancy study. The gene calls are TRBV18 and TRBJ2-7; 8 bases map to TRBD2. Material: peripheral blood, obtained in the first trimester of pregnancy. Here the CDR3 reads CASSLGTSVAYEQYF. The CDR3 DNA reads as TGTGCCAGCTCACTCGGGACTAGTGTTGCCTACGAGCAGTACTTC.